This T cell receptor (beta chain) was identified during a study of T-cell reconstitution after alpha-beta-depleted transplantation in children. This CDR3 has 16 amino acids. The germline V gene encodes CDR1 LGHNA and CDR2 YNFKEQ. With V trimmed by 3 bases and J by 1 base, 4 bases remained unmatched. Points from the study as a whole: T cells produced anew were the main source of T-cell counts and diversity one year after transplant. Recipient T cells and thymic progenitors that survived were the source of the high TCRbeta diversity seen at day 60 in some patients. Several hundred expanded graft clones reportedly supplied alpha-beta T cells about two months after transplant.

The TCRbeta library was prepared with unique molecular identifiers. TCRdb fed the PCR reads into MiXCR, producing one record per CDR3 protein. Of about 980,000 distinct CDR3 sequences in the sample, about 29% were seen once. This clonotype appeared a few times. Its antigen remains unknown. Sequencing used PBMCs, mostly from graft donor cells, obtained 360 days after TCRalphabeta/CD19-depleted stem cell transplant. V is TRBV4-2 and J is TRBJ2-3, with 10 nucleotides matching TRBD2. This TCR was sampled from a boy in the first two years of life who had a stem cell transplant for SCID, so the T cells may come from the graft donor. CDR3: CASSHAGTSGTDTQYF. Written as DNA, the CDR3 is TGTGCCAGCAGCCACGCCGGGACTAGCGGCACAGATACGCAGTATTTT.